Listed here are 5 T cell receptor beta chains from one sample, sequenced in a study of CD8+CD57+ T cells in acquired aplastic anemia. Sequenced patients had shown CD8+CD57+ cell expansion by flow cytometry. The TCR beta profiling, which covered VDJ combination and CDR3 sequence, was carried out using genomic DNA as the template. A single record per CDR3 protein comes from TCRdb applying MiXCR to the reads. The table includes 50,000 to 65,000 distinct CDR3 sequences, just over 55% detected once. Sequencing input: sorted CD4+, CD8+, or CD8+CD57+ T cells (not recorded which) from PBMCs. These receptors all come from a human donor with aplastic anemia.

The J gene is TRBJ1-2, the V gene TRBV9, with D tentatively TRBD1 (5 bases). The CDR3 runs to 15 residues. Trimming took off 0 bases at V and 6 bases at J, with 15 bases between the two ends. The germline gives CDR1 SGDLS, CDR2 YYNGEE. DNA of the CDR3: TGTGCCAGCAGCGTAGAGCCAGGGATGGGAAATGGCTACACCTTC. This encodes CASSVEPGMGNGYTF. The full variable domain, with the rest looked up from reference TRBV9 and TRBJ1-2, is DSGVTQTPKHLITATGQRVTLRCSPRSGDLSVYWYQQSLDQGLQFLIQYYNGEERAKGNILERFSAQQFPDLHSELNLSSLELGDSALYFCASSVEPGMGNGYTFGSGTRLTVV.

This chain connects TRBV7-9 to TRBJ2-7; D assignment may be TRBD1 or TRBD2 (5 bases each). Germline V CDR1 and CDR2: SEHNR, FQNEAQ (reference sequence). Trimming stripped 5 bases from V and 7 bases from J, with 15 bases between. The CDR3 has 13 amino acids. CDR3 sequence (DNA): TGTGCCAGCAGCCTGGGACCCGTACGGGAGCAGTACTTC. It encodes CASSLGPVREQYF.

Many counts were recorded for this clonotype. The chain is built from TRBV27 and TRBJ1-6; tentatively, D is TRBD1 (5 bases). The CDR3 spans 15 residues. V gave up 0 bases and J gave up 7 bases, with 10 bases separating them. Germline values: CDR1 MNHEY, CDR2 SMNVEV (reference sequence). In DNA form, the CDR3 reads TGTGCCAGCAGTTTATCGAGAGGACAAAATTCACCCCTCCACTTT. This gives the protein CASSLSRGQNSPLHF.

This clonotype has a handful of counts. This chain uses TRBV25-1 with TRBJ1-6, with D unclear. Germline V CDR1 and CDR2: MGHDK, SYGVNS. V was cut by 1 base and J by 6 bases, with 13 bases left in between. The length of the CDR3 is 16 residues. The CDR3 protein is CASSESSGQTNSPLHF. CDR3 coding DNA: TGTGCCAGCAGTGAATCCTCTGGGCAGACTAATTCACCCCTCCACTTT.

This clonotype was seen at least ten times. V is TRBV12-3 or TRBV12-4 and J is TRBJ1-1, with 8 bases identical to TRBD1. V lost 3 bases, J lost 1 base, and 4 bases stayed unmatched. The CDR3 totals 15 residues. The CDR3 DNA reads TGTGCCAGCAGTTTGACCGACAGGGGGAACACTGAAGCTTTCTTT. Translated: CASSLTDRGNTEAFF.